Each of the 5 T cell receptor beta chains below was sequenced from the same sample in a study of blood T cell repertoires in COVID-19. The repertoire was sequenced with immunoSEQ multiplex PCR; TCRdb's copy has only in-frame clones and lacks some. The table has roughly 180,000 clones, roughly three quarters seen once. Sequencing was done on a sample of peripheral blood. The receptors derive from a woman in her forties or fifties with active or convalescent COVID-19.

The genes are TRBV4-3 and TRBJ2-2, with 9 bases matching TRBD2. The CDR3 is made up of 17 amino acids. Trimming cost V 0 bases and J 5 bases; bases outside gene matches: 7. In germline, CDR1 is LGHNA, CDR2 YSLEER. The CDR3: CASSQEYSGRKTGELFF. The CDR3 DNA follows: TGCGCCAGCAGCCAAGAGTATAGCGGGAGAAAGACCGGGGAGCTGTTTTTT.

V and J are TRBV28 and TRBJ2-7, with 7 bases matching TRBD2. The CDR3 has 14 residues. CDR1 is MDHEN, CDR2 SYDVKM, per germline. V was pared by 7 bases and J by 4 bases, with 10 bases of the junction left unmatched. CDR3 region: CASTPGGSGYEQYF. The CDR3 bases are TGTGCCAGCACCCCCGGCGGGAGTGGGTACGAGCAGTACTTC.

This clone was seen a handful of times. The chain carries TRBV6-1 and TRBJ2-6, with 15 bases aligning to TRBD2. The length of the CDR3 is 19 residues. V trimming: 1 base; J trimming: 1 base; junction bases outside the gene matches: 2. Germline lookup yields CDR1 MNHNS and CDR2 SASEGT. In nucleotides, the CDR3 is TGTGCCAGCAGTGAAGTAGGACTAGCGGGAGGGTCTGGGGCCAACGTCCTGACTTTC. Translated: CASSEVGLAGGSGANVLTF.

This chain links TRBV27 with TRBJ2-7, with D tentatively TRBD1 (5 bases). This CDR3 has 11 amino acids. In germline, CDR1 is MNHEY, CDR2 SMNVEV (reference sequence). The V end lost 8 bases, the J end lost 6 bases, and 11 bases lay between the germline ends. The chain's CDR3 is CASGQGGEQYF. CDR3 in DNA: TGTGCCAGCGGTCAGGGTGGCGAGCAGTACTTC.

In DNA, the CDR3 is TGCGCCAGCAGCTTAGGGACAAACATGGGAAACACCATATATTTT. This codes for CASSLGTNMGNTIYF. The rearrangement uses TRBV5-1 and TRBJ1-3; perhaps TRBD1 as D (6 bases). Trimming left V 2 bases short and J 4 bases short, with 13 bases between. The CDR3 is 15 amino acids. Germline CDR1 is SGHRS and CDR2 is YFSETQ.